These T cell receptor beta chains were read from a single sample in a study of T cell responses to AZD1222 COVID-19 vaccine. Produced via immunoSEQ multiplex PCR; TCRdb's table is partial and in-frame only. Of roughly 100,000 clones in the sample, about 89% were seen once. The material sequenced was peripheral blood, taken 28 days after the second dose of the MenACWY control vaccine. These receptors were obtained from an adult who received the MenACWY meningococcal vaccine as a control. Each CDR3 is given with its conserved first and last residue. D genes are given only for firm matches. Clone size is given for some rows only: seen once, a few or many times, or a class if the clone is expanded.

V	size	J	D	CDR3	DNA
TRBV3-1/TRBV3-2	-	TRBJ2-5	-	CASSQGSGETQYF	TGTGCCAGCAGCCAAGGAAGTGGGGAGACCCAGTACTTC
TRBV18	-	TRBJ2-5	TRBD2	CASSPLGLVTETQYF	TGTGCCAGCTCACCATTGGGACTAGTTACGGAGACCCAGTACTTC
TRBV6-5	-	TRBJ2-7	-	CASSFRGTYEQYF	TGTGCCAGCAGTTTTAGGGGAACCTACGAGCAGTACTTC
TRBV4-2	-	TRBJ2-7	-	CASSQRSGTTYEQYF	TGTGCCAGCAGCCAACGGTCAGGGACAACCTACGAGCAGTACTTC
TRBV27	once	TRBJ2-7	TRBD1	CASSLQGTGWYEQYF	TGTGCCAGCAGTTTACAAGGGACAGGTTGGTACGAGCAGTACTTC
TRBV28	-	TRBJ2-3	TRBD2	CASRMRGAGADTQYF	TGTGCCAGCAGGATGCGGGGGGCCGGCGCAGATACGCAGTATTTT
TRBV3-1/TRBV3-2	-	TRBJ2-5	-	CASSHVRGGTQYF	TGTGCCAGCAGCCATGTCAGGGGGGGGACCCAGTACTTC
TRBV5-6	-	TRBJ1-4	TRBD1	CASSSGTGGGEKLFF	TGTGCCAGCAGCTCGGGGACAGGGGGCGGAGAAAAACTGTTTTTT
TRBV5-1	-	TRBJ2-7	TRBD1	CASSFAGGSYEQYF	TGCGCCAGCAGCTTCGCAGGGGGCTCCTACGAGCAGTACTTC
TRBV9	-	TRBJ1-3	-	CASSVDQQGNTIYF	TGTGCCAGCAGCGTAGATCAGCAGGGAAACACCATATATTTT
TRBV2	-	TRBJ1-1	-	CASSQQPNTEAFF	TGTGCCAGCAGTCAACAGCCGAACACTGAAGCTTTCTTT
TRBV5-4	-	TRBJ1-1	-	CASSLAEGVNTEAFF	TGTGCCAGCAGCTTGGCAGAGGGTGTGAACACTGAAGCTTTCTTT
TRBV19	-	TRBJ1-1	TRBD1	CASSAGTGAANTEAFF	TGTGCCAGTAGTGCCGGGACAGGGGCGGCGAACACTGAAGCTTTCTTT
TRBV6-2/TRBV6-3	-	TRBJ2-7	-	CASSTERQVGAQVYEQYF	TGTGCCAGCAGTACAGAAAGACAGGTAGGGGCGCAAGTCTACGAGCAGTACTTC
TRBV5-4	-	TRBJ2-5	TRBD2	CASSLGQGGSETQYF	TGTGCCAGCAGCTTGGGGCAGGGAGGGTCAGAGACCCAGTACTTC
TRBV7-2	-	TRBJ1-1	-	CASSYQGDTEAFF	TGTGCCAGCAGCTATCAGGGTGACACTGAAGCTTTCTTT
TRBV7-2	-	TRBJ1-5	-	CASSDDRNQPQHF	TGTGCCAGCAGCGACGACAGGAATCAGCCCCAGCATTTT
TRBV18	-	TRBJ2-1	TRBD1	CASSPEGGRAYNEQFF	TGTGCCAGCTCACCAGAAGGGGGCCGAGCGTACAATGAGCAGTTCTTC
TRBV5-1	-	TRBJ1-2	-	CASRPGTAYGYTF	TGCGCCAGCAGACCTGGGACTGCCTATGGCTACACCTTC
TRBV6-5	-	TRBJ2-1	TRBD2	CASTPPGLAGRQFF	TGTGCCAGCACCCCCCCGGGACTAGCGGGGAGGCAGTTCTTC
TRBV5-1	-	TRBJ1-1	-	CASSLSGGTTQAGFF	TGCGCCAGCAGCTTGAGCGGGGGCACCACCCAAGCCGGTTTCTTT
TRBV5-4	few	TRBJ2-1	-	CASSLGDNEQFF	TGTGCCAGCAGCTTGGGGGACAATGAGCAGTTCTTC
TRBV6-5	-	TRBJ2-7	TRBD2	CASSILRGGEDEQYF	TGTGCCAGCAGTATCCTTCGGGGAGGGGAGGACGAGCAGTACTTC
TRBV7-2	-	TRBJ2-3	TRBD2	CASSPSSGFTDTQYF	TGTGCCAGCAGCCCCTCTAGCGGGTTTACAGATACGCAGTATTTT
TRBV29-1	-	TRBJ1-4	TRBD1	CSVRPDRDLEKLFF	TGCAGCGTTCGCCCGGACAGGGACCTTGAAAAACTGTTTTTT
TRBV9	-	TRBJ1-1	TRBD1	CASSVQGGVDTEAFF	TGTGCCAGCAGCGTACAGGGGGGAGTTGACACTGAAGCTTTCTTT
TRBV3-1/TRBV3-2	-	TRBJ1-3	-	CASSGADSAGNTIYF	TGTGCCAGCAGCGGGGCAGACAGCGCTGGAAACACCATATATTTT
TRBV19	-	TRBJ2-3	-	CASSPTRVADTQYF	TGTGCCAGTAGCCCGACGAGGGTTGCAGATACGCAGTATTTT
TRBV6-5	-	TRBJ1-1	-	CAITLHSNTEAFF	TGTGCCATCACCCTACACTCGAACACTGAAGCTTTCTTT
TRBV18	-	TRBJ1-2	-	CASSLRMGEDGYTF	TGTGCCAGCTCACTAAGAATGGGGGAGGATGGCTACACCTTC
TRBV7-2	-	TRBJ1-4	TRBD1	CASSPRQGATNEKLFF	TGTGCCAGCAGCCCGCGACAGGGGGCGACTAATGAAAAACTGTTTTTT
TRBV7-9	once	TRBJ1-2	-	CASSLAGNYGYTF	TGTGCCAGCAGCTTAGCCGGTAACTATGGCTACACCTTC
TRBV5-1	-	TRBJ2-2	-	CASSLTLQRTGELFF	TGCGCCAGCAGCTTGACTCTACAGCGTACCGGGGAGCTGTTTTTT
TRBV27	-	TRBJ2-3	TRBD2	CASSRGGGTQYF	TGTGCCAGCAGTCGTGGGGGGGGTACGCAGTATTTT
TRBV27	-	TRBJ1-2	-	CASSPSPVRYGYTF	TGTGCCAGCAGTCCGTCGCCGGTAAGGTATGGCTACACCTTC
TRBV24-1	-	TRBJ2-3	-	CATSDLHSGFAQYF	TGTGCCACCAGTGATTTGCACTCAGGGTTTGCGCAGTATTTT
TRBV12-5	-	TRBJ1-2	-	CASGQGNYGYTF	TGTGCTAGTGGTCAGGGGAACTATGGCTACACCTTC
TRBV5-1	-	TRBJ2-7	TRBD1	CASAQAPGQGSYEQYF	TGCGCCAGCGCTCAGGCACCGGGACAGGGTTCCTACGAGCAGTACTTC
TRBV5-1	-	TRBJ1-2	-	CASSLTAGVGYTF	TGCGCCAGCAGCCTAACGGCAGGGGTTGGCTACACCTTC
TRBV6-5	-	TRBJ1-5	-	CASSDSVLNQPQHF	TGTGCCAGCAGTGACTCAGTCCTCAATCAGCCCCAGCATTTT
TRBV7-9	-	TRBJ2-2	-	CASSLGTPNTGELFF	TGTGCCAGCAGCCTCGGGACACCGAACACCGGGGAGCTGTTTTTT
TRBV25-1	-	TRBJ2-1	TRBD1	CASTTSGQGYEQFF	TGTGCCAGCACTACGTCCGGACAGGGCTATGAGCAGTTCTTC
TRBV6-5	-	TRBJ1-6	TRBD1	CASSQSGTGTSPLHF	TGTGCCAGCAGTCAGTCCGGGACAGGGACCTCACCCCTCCACTTT
TRBV7-8	-	TRBJ1-5	-	CASSPNRGNQPQHF	TGTGCCAGCAGTCCCAACAGAGGCAATCAGCCCCAGCATTTT
TRBV5-6	-	TRBJ1-6	-	CASSSDGSSYNSPLHF	TGTGCCAGCAGCTCGGACGGGAGCTCCTATAATTCACCCCTCCACTTT
TRBV28	few	TRBJ1-4	TRBD1	CASSWGDRANEKLFF	TGTGCCAGCAGTTGGGGTGACAGGGCTAATGAAAAACTGTTTTTT
TRBV6-5	-	TRBJ1-2	TRBD1	CASSTYRGRYGYTF	TGTGCCAGCAGTACTTACAGGGGACGCTATGGCTACACCTTC
TRBV4-1	-	TRBJ2-7	-	CASSQAETRLDEQYF	TGCGCCAGCAGCCAAGCTGAGACTAGACTCGACGAGCAGTACTTC
TRBV4-3	-	TRBJ1-2	-	CASSQDRHRDYGYTF	TGCGCCAGCAGCCAAGATAGGCACAGGGACTATGGCTACACCTTC
TRBV30	-	TRBJ2-3	-	CAWAYSRGTDTQYF	TGTGCCTGGGCCTACTCCCGAGGGACAGATACGCAGTATTTT
TRBV28	-	TRBJ1-2	TRBD1	CASSLEGTGGLYGYTF	TGTGCCAGCAGTTTGGAGGGGACAGGGGGCCTATATGGCTACACCTTC
TRBV18	-	TRBJ1-2	-	CASSPRVGRGYGYTF	TGTGCCAGCTCACCACGAGTAGGCAGAGGCTATGGCTACACCTTC